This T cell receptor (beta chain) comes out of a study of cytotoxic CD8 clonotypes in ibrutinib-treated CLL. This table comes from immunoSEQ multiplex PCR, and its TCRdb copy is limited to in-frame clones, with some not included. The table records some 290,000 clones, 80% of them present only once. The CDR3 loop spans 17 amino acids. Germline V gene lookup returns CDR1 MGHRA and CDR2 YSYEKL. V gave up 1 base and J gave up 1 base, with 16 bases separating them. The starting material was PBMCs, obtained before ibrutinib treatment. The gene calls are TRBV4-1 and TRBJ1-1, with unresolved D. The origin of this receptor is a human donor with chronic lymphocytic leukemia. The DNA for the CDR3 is TGCGCCAGCAGCCAAGCCACCGCCGGGCAGCGGAACACTGAAGCTTTCTTT. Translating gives CASSQATAGQRNTEAFF.